Below, 8 T cell receptor beta chains from the same sample are listed, as sequenced in a study of T cells after yellow fever vaccination. Each CDR3 protein is one row after TCRdb ran MiXCR on the 5' RACE reads. Among 150,000 to 200,000 distinct CDR3 sequences listed, approximately 6.2% were seen once. The sequencing here drew on CD4+ T cells sorted from PBMCs, taken on the day of the first yellow fever vaccination. Receptor source: a man aged 18-30 years who received the YFV17D yellow fever vaccine.

The CDR3 region has the DNA TGCAGTGCTGACTTTAGCTCTGGAAACACCATATATTTT. Translated: CSADFSSGNTIYF. The chain recombines TRBV20-1 with TRBJ1-3, with D uncertain. The CDR3 has 13 amino acids. The germline gives CDR1 DFQATT, CDR2 SNEGSKA (reference sequence). V lost 5 bases, J lost 0 bases, and 8 bases lay in between.

This clonotype was seen a handful of times. The chain has TRBV6-5 and TRBJ1-6, with 9 bases matching TRBD1. CDR3 size: 16 residues. Trimming at V came to 2 bases and at J to 7 bases, leaving 6 bases not matched to a gene. Germline V gene lookup returns CDR1 MNHEY and CDR2 SVGAGI. The CDR3 sequence: CASSYDPTGGNSPLHF. CDR3 nucleotide sequence: TGTGCCAGCAGTTACGACCCGACAGGGGGGAATTCACCCCTCCACTTT.

This clonotype was seen a handful of times. CDR3 amino acids: CATSDLGQGVNEQFF. The CDR3 DNA follows: TGTGCCACCAGTGACCTGGGACAGGGGGTAAATGAGCAGTTCTTC. The chain has TRBV24-1 and TRBJ2-1; 11 bases align to TRBD1. Trimming cost V 4 bases and J 7 bases; bases outside gene matches: 5. Germline V gives CDR1 KGHDR, CDR2 SFDVKD. The CDR3 is 15 amino acids.

The gene calls are TRBV5-1 and TRBJ1-2, with a tentative D call TRBD1 (6 bases). The V gene lost 0 bases and the J gene lost 13 bases, with 19 bases spanning the gap. The CDR3 runs 14 residues. Per germline, CDR1 SGHRS and CDR2 YFSETQ. Here the CDR3 reads CASSLDGQSTLPTF. CDR3 sequence (DNA): TGCGCCAGCAGCTTGGATGGACAGTCCACCCTTCCCACCTTC.

This clonotype was seen only a few times. The rearrangement joins TRBV28 to TRBJ1-2; 10 nucleotides agree with TRBD1. CDR1 and CDR2 from the germline V gene are MDHEN and SYDVKM. V lost 6 bases to trimming and J lost 5 bases; unmatched junction nucleotides: 6. There are 14 residues in the CDR3. CDR3 region: CASSLGQGRYGYTF. DNA of the CDR3: TGTGCCAGCAGCTTGGGACAGGGGCGGTATGGCTACACCTTC.

The chain carries TRBV6-6 and TRBJ1-1, with D perhaps TRBD1 (6 bases). CDR1 and CDR2 from the germline V gene are MNHNY and SVGAGI (reference sequence). Trimming took off 8 bases at V and 7 bases at J, with 8 bases between the two ends. The CDR3 covers 10 residues. The CDR3 DNA reads as TGTGCCAGCCGACAGGTTGAAGCTTTCTTT. This translates into CASRQVEAFF.

V gene TRBV6-2 or TRBV6-3 combines with J gene TRBJ1-2; D gene unclear. V shed 2 bases and J shed 7 bases, with 8 bases lying between them. The CDR3 is 12 residues long. CDR1 MNHEY and CDR2 SVGEGT come from the germline V gene. CDR3 amino acids: CASSYESVGYTF. The DNA for the CDR3 is TGTGCCAGCAGTTACGAATCTGTTGGCTACACCTTC.

This rearrangement joins TRBV4-1 to TRBJ2-3, with TRBD2 identical over 11 bases. The trim removed 0 bases at V and 2 bases at J, leaving 13 bases unmatched. CDR1 and CDR2 (germline): MGHRA, YSYEKL. The length of the CDR3 is 20 residues. The DNA of the CDR3 is TGCGCCAGCAGCCAAGAGACAGGACGGGGACTAGCGGAACTCACAGATACGCAGTATTTT. Encoded protein: CASSQETGRGLAELTDTQYF.